This T cell receptor beta chain was retrieved from a study of blood T cell repertoires in COVID-19. Whole-study context: From T cells, B-cell-depleted T cells, or PBMCs came the material, which was cDNA or gDNA.

Assay: immunoSEQ multiplex PCR; the TCRdb copy retains only in-frame clones and omits some. The sample lists about 200,000 clones, 84% occurring once. V was trimmed by 4 bases and J by 1 base, leaving 8 bases between them. Germline-derived CDR1 and CDR2 are MNHNY and SVGAGI (reference sequence). CDR3 size: 13 residues. The chain uses TRBV6-6 and TRBJ2-7, with D tentatively TRBD1 (5 bases). The material sequenced was peripheral blood. The origin of this receptor is a human donor in a cohort sampled during active COVID-19. CDR3 in DNA: TGTGCCAGCAGTTGGGCAGGGTCCTACGAGCAGTACTTC. Its protein is CASSWAGSYEQYF.